This is a list of T cell receptor beta chains from one sample in a study of cytomegalovirus exposure and HLA in healthy donors. TCRdb's copy holds only in-frame clones and misses some; the assay was immunoSEQ multiplex PCR. The sample yields approximately 150,000 clones, over 75% seen once. The sequencing sample was made of PBMCs. The receptor source for this set is a male donor in good health and CMV-seronegative. Both conserved end residues are part of each CDR3. D genes are given only for firm matches. Size values are once, few and many counts, or a class for expanded clones, and some rows have none.

TRBJ2-1	NA	NA	TRBV11-2	15	CASRLAGRDYNEQFF	TGTGCCAGCAGGTTAGCCGGCAGGGACTACAATGAGCAGTTCTTC
TRBJ1-6	NA	TRBD1	TRBV12-5	16	CASGLRRAGGDSPLHF	TGTGCTAGTGGTTTGAGGCGGGCAGGGGGCGATTCACCCCTCCACTTT
TRBJ1-1	NA	TRBD1	TRBV6-6	15	CASRQGVGRGTEAFF	TGTGCCAGCAGACAGGGGGTAGGTAGGGGCACTGAAGCTTTCTTT
TRBJ1-6	NA	NA	TRBV6-6	12	CASSYQNSPLHF	TGTGCCAGCAGTTACCAGAATTCACCCCTCCACTTT
TRBJ1-3	once	TRBD1	TRBV5-1	16	CASSLGGTASGNTIYF	TGCGCCAGCAGCTTGGGGGGGACAGCCTCTGGAAACACCATATATTTT
TRBJ1-1	few	NA	TRBV7-9	14	CASSLDWGVSGAFF	TGTGCCAGCAGCTTAGATTGGGGAGTCTCGGGAGCTTTCTTT
TRBJ1-4	once	NA	TRBV7-9	13	CASALASNEKLFF	TGTGCCAGCGCTCTAGCCTCTAATGAAAAACTGTTTTTT
TRBJ1-4	NA	NA	TRBV14	14	CASSRLVQNEKLFF	TGTGCCAGCAGTCGACTCGTCCAGAATGAAAAACTGTTTTTT
TRBJ2-3	NA	NA	TRBV5-4	13	CASSIRGGDTQYF	TGTGCCAGCAGCATTCGAGGGGGAGATACGCAGTATTTT
TRBJ1-5	NA	TRBD1	TRBV6-5	14	CASSRTGGGQPQHF	TGTGCCAGCAGCCGTACAGGGGGCGGGCAGCCCCAGCATTTT
TRBJ2-7	NA	TRBD1	TRBV5-4	17	CASSLGSGAQGIYEQYF	TGTGCCAGCAGCCTGGGATCCGGGGCACAGGGGATATACGAGCAGTACTTC
TRBJ2-5	NA	NA	TRBV5-1	14	CASSKSGLGETQYF	TGCGCCAGCAGCAAGTCGGGACTCGGAGAGACCCAGTACTTC
TRBJ2-1	once	TRBD1	TRBV5-1	15	CASSLGTGGENEQFF	TGCGCCAGCAGCCTGGGGACAGGGGGCGAGAATGAGCAGTTCTTC
TRBJ1-4	few	TRBD1	TRBV15	17	CATSRDTGGTQAEKLFF	TGTGCCACCAGCAGAGATACAGGGGGCACGCAAGCCGAAAAACTGTTTTTT
TRBJ2-5	NA	TRBD2	TRBV5-6	17	CASSLASGGYFLETQYF	TGTGCCAGCAGCTTGGCGTCGGGGGGATATTTTTTGGAGACCCAGTACTTC
TRBJ2-5	NA	NA	TRBV5-1	15	CASSLEGRGEETQYF	TGCGCCAGCAGCTTGGAAGGCAGGGGGGAAGAGACCCAGTACTTC
TRBJ2-3	NA	TRBD2	TRBV5-1	15	CASSERLAGTDTQYF	TGCGCCAGCAGCGAAAGACTAGCGGGCACAGATACGCAGTATTTT
TRBJ2-7	NA	NA	TRBV18	15	CASSPQTAPTYEQYF	TGTGCCAGCTCACCACAGACAGCCCCGACCTACGAGCAGTACTTC
TRBJ2-1	once	NA	TRBV7-6	21	CASSLVHGTRPRGGRYNEQFF	TGTGCCAGCAGCTTAGTACACGGGACTCGTCCCCGGGGTGGGAGATACAATGAGCAGTTCTTC
TRBJ2-2	NA	NA	TRBV29-1	14	CSVEYENWAGELFF	TGCAGCGTTGAGTACGAAAACTGGGCCGGGGAGCTGTTTTTC
TRBJ1-2	NA	NA	TRBV6-5	14	CASSKQGRGYGYTF	TGTGCCAGCAGTAAACAGGGTCGGGGCTATGGCTACACCTTC
TRBJ1-4	NA	NA	TRBV6-5	14	CASSYSQAGEKLFF	TGTGCCAGCAGTTACAGTCAGGCTGGTGAAAAACTGTTTTTT
TRBJ2-7	NA	NA	TRBV27	14	CASSFRTEVPEQYF	TGTGCCAGCAGTTTCAGGACAGAAGTTCCCGAGCAGTACTTC
TRBJ1-4	NA	NA	TRBV11-2	14	CASSLIPGNEKLFF	TGTGCCAGCAGCTTAATCCCAGGGAATGAAAAACTGTTTTTT
TRBJ2-7	NA	NA	TRBV29-1	13	CSVEEERSYEQYF	TGCAGCGTTGAAGAAGAGCGCTCATACGAGCAGTACTTC
TRBJ2-2	NA	TRBD2	TRBV30	15	CAWSVRGGLAGELFF	TGTGCCTGGAGTGTACGCGGGGGGTTGGCCGGGGAGCTGTTTTTT
TRBJ2-3	medium-sized	NA	TRBV4-3	16	CASSQEVRGAIDTQYF	TGCGCCAGCAGCCAAGAAGTCCGGGGGGCGATAGATACGCAGTATTTT
TRBJ2-6	NA	TRBD1	TRBV10-3	16	CASSTGVNSGANVLTF	TGTGCCAGCTCGACAGGGGTAAACTCTGGGGCCAACGTCCTGACTTTC
TRBJ1-5	NA	NA	TRBV6-1	17	CASSGQNAQYSNQPQHF	TGTGCCAGCAGTGGACAGAACGCGCAATATAGCAATCAGCCCCAGCATTTT
TRBJ1-2	NA	NA	TRBV6-6	12	CASSSPTQSYTF	TGTGCCAGCAGTTCCCCCACGCAGAGCTACACCTTC
TRBJ1-3	NA	NA	TRBV4-1	15	CASSQDRGSGNTIYF	TGCGCCAGCAGCCAAGATCGGGGGTCTGGAAACACCATATATTTT
TRBJ1-2	NA	NA	TRBV6-4	15	CASKDPKLQVYGYTF	TGTGCCAGCAAAGATCCCAAGCTCCAGGTCTATGGCTACACCTTC
TRBJ1-1	NA	NA	TRBV7-9	15	CASSSSDTVNTEAFF	TGTGCCAGCAGCTCATCGGACACGGTGAACACTGAAGCTTTCTTT
TRBJ2-1	NA	NA	TRBV19	13	CASSIEFQGEQFF	TGTGCCAGTAGTATCGAGTTCCAGGGAGAGCAGTTCTTC
TRBJ2-6	NA	NA	TRBV5-4	14	CASSRGSGANVLTF	TGTGCCAGCAGCCGCGGGTCTGGGGCCAACGTCCTGACTTTC
TRBJ1-1	NA	TRBD1	TRBV18	14	CASSPGQENTEAFF	TGTGCCAGCTCACCGGGACAGGAGAACACTGAAGCTTTCTTT
TRBJ1-2	NA	NA	TRBV9	11	CASSVNRVYTF	TGTGCCAGCAGCGTCAACAGGGTATACACCTTC
TRBJ1-5	NA	NA	TRBV19	16	CASSRGGVFDNQPQHF	TGTGCCAGTAGTAGAGGAGGAGTTTTTGATAATCAGCCCCAGCATTTT
TRBJ1-2	few	NA	TRBV5-4	12	CASSLAGYGYTF	TGTGCCAGCAGCTTGGCCGGTTATGGCTACACCTTC
TRBJ2-2	NA	TRBD1	TRBV5-4	14	CASSGTGRTGELFF	TGTGCCAGCAGCGGGACAGGGAGGACCGGGGAGCTGTTTTTT
TRBJ2-3	NA	NA	TRBV6-6	14	CASSLGTSTDTQYF	TGTGCCAGCAGCCTAGGGACTAGCACAGATACGCAGTATTTT
TRBJ1-6	NA	TRBD1	TRBV6-1	13	CASGQGRGSPLHF	TGTGCCAGCGGACAGGGACGGGGTTCACCCCTCCACTTT
TRBJ1-1	NA	NA	TRBV25-1	15	CASRGDRGRDTEAFF	TGTGCCAGCAGAGGGGACCGAGGGAGGGACACTGAAGCTTTCTTT
TRBJ1-5	NA	NA	TRBV5-6	12	CASSLGDQPQHF	TGTGCCAGCAGCCTAGGGGATCAGCCCCAGCATTTT
TRBJ1-5	few	TRBD1	TRBV19	13	CASTDRDGQPQHF	TGTGCCAGCACGGACAGGGACGGACAGCCCCAGCATTTT
TRBJ2-7	NA	NA	TRBV6-6	12	CASSYSHYEQYF	TGTGCCAGCAGTTACTCTCACTACGAGCAGTACTTC
TRBJ2-7	NA	TRBD1	TRBV15	15	CATSRGTGGDYEQYF	TGTGCCACCAGCAGGGGGACAGGGGGCGACTACGAGCAGTACTTC
TRBJ1-2	NA	TRBD1	TRBV10-3	13	CAITPDRGYGYTF	TGTGCCATCACCCCTGACAGGGGCTATGGCTACACCTTC